A selection of T cell receptor beta chains follows, all from one sample in a study of tumor-infiltrating lymphocytes in primary liver carcinoma. MiXCR, applied by TCRdb to the multiplex PCR reads, yields one record per CDR3 protein. This sample has 150,000 to 200,000 distinct CDR3 sequences, with 60% found just once. Sequenced material: peripheral blood. The receptors originated from a man in his forties or fifties with primary liver carcinoma and hepatitis B virus infection. Both conserved end residues are part of each CDR3. Each record gives: J gene, V gene, D gene, clone size, CDR3 protein, CDR3 DNA. The D gene is left open where the match is weak. Some rows mark clone size as missing; the rest say once, few, many or name a class of expanded clone.

TRBJ2-3	TRBV5-4	-	-	CASSLGSMGSDTQYF	TGTGCCAGCAGCTTGGGAAGCATGGGTTCAGATACGCAGTATTTT
TRBJ1-2	TRBV29-1	-	-	CSPRRNYTF	TGCAGTCCCAGGAGGAACTACACCTTC
TRBJ1-5	TRBV12-3/TRBV12-4	-	-	CASSLGAGNQPQHF	TGTGCCAGCAGTTTAGGCGCGGGGAATCAGCCCCAGCATTTT
TRBJ2-6	TRBV11-2	-	-	CASSYGLSRANVLTF	TGTGCCAGCAGCTATGGACTCTCTAGGGCCAACGTCCTGACTTTC
TRBJ1-2	TRBV4-1	-	few	CASSQEAGPAYGYTF	TGCGCCAGCAGCCAAGAGGCTGGTCCCGCCTATGGCTACACCTTC
TRBJ2-7	TRBV6-2/TRBV6-3	-	few	CASSQNYDKPDEQYF	TGTGCCAGCAGCCAGAACTACGACAAACCTGACGAGCAGTACTTC
TRBJ2-1	TRBV4-1	-	-	CASSQEPNEQFF	TGCGCCAGCAGCCAAGAACCCAATGAGCAGTTCTTC
TRBJ2-1	TRBV29-1	-	once	CSMGHPTSSYNEQFF	TGCAGCATGGGGCATCCTACCAGCTCCTACAATGAGCAGTTCTTC
TRBJ2-6	TRBV4-2	-	-	CASSQEGGSNSGANVLTF	TGTGCCAGCAGCCAAGAGGGCGGCTCCAACTCTGGGGCCAACGTCCTGACTTTC
TRBJ2-7	TRBV29-1	TRBD2	-	CSVISGRGENEQYF	TGCAGCGTCATTAGCGGGAGAGGAGAAAACGAGCAGTACTTC
TRBJ1-4	TRBV6-6	TRBD1	-	CASSLTGQGNEKLFF	TGTGCCAGCAGTTTAACGGGACAGGGAAATGAAAAACTGTTTTTT
TRBJ2-3	TRBV6-1	TRBD1	-	CASSEHPPGQGTYTQYF	TGTGCCAGCAGTGAACATCCCCCGGGACAGGGGACATATACGCAGTATTTT
TRBJ2-1	TRBV5-1	-	few	CASSLDGEEENEQFF	TGCGCCAGCAGCTTGGATGGAGAAGAGGAAAATGAGCAGTTCTTC
TRBJ2-2	TRBV10-3	-	-	CAISVKRTSNTGELFF	TGTGCCATCAGTGTAAAGCGGACTTCGAACACCGGGGAGCTGTTTTTT
TRBJ2-1	TRBV6-5	-	once	CASSSVGAYNEQFF	TGTGCCAGCAGTTCGGTCGGAGCCTACAATGAGCAGTTCTTC
TRBJ1-1	TRBV14	-	-	CASSGGADTETFF	TGTGCCAGCAGCGGGGGGGCCGACACTGAAACTTTCTTT
TRBJ2-1	TRBV6-5	TRBD1	-	CASSYSVGTAYNEQSF	TGTGCCAGCAGTTACTCGGTTGGGACAGCCTACAATGAGCAGTCCTTC
TRBJ1-5	TRBV6-1	TRBD1	-	CASSLTGGDQPRHF	TGTGCCAGCAGTCTGACAGGGGGCGATCAGCCCCGACATTTT
TRBJ2-1	TRBV28	-	-	CASRVGASAPADF	TGTGCCAGCCGAGTGGGGGCTAGCGCACCGGCAGACTTC
TRBJ1-1	TRBV11-2	-	-	CASSRTGDVGIGAFF	TGTGCCAGCAGCCGGACGGGCGATGTAGGCATTGGAGCTTTCTTT
TRBJ2-1	TRBV11-1	TRBD2	-	CASIAGGPNEQFF	TGTGCCAGCATCGCGGGAGGGCCGAATGAGCAGTTCTTC
TRBJ2-1	TRBV6-6	-	-	CASSKTPYNEQSF	TGTGCCAGCAGCAAGACCCCCTACAATGAGCAGTCCTTC
TRBJ1-5	TRBV12-3/TRBV12-4	TRBD1	-	CASSLGQGEGSQHF	TGTGCCAGCAGTTTGGGACAGGGCGAAGGATCCCAGCATTTT
TRBJ2-1	TRBV6-4	TRBD2	-	CASSDSTGGSYNEQFF	TGTGCTAGCAGTGACTCGACGGGAGGCTCCTACAATGAGCAGTTCTTC
TRBJ1-5	TRBV6-1	-	few	CASKGYYSNQPQHF	TGTGCCAGCAAAGGCTACTATAGCAATCAGCCCCAGCATTTT
TRBJ2-3	TRBV4-1	-	-	CASGKISTDTQYF	TGCGCCAGCGGGAAAATTAGCACAGATACGCAGTATTTT
TRBJ1-1	TRBV29-1	-	many	CSVEPVRGTEAFF	TGCAGCGTTGAACCAGTCAGGGGCACTGAAGCTTTCTTT
TRBJ2-4	TRBV12-3/TRBV12-4	-	-	CASREGGLLNIQYF	TGTGCCAGCAGGGAGGGAGGACTCCTAAACATTCAGTACTTC
TRBJ2-7	TRBV4-2	TRBD2	-	CASSQNTASGRRFAYEQYF	TGTGCCAGCAGCCAAAATACGGCTAGCGGGAGGAGGTTCGCCTACGAGCAGTACTTC
TRBJ1-5	TRBV10-1	TRBD1	-	CASKGTGRRISNQPQHF	TGCGCCAGCAAAGGGACAGGGCGAAGAATAAGCAATCAACCCCAGCATTTT
TRBJ2-1	TRBV10-1	-	-	CASSESWPALHNEQFF	TGCGCCAGCAGTGAGTCGTGGCCAGCCCTCCACAATGAGCAGTTCTTC
TRBJ2-3	TRBV7-8	TRBD2	-	CASSSYRLAGRTDTQYF	TGTGCCAGCAGCTCGTATAGACTAGCGGGACGCACAGATACGCAGTATTTT
TRBJ2-2	TRBV29-1	TRBD2	-	CSVGRLAGCTTNTGELFF	TGCAGCGTTGGGCGGCTAGCGGGATGCACAACGAACACCGGGGAGCTGTTTTTT
TRBJ2-1	TRBV11-2	-	-	CARSLQTEGEKFF	TGTGCCCGCAGCCTTCAGACTGAGGGGGAAAAATTCTTC
TRBJ1-1	TRBV10-3	-	-	CAISEQLLNTEAFF	TGTGCCATCAGTGAACAACTCTTGAACACTGAAGCTTTCTTT
TRBJ1-1	TRBV12-3/TRBV12-4	-	many	CASSRANTEAFF	TGTGCCAGCAGCCGGGCAAACACTGAAGCTTTCTTT
TRBJ1-4	TRBV29-1	TRBD1	-	CSPSSGQGASANEKLFF	TGCAGCCCGTCGTCGGGACAGGGGGCATCGGCTAATGAAAAACTGTTTTTT
TRBJ2-3	TRBV6-1	-	few	CASRGSVSGTDTQYF	TGTGCCAGCCGGGGATCTGTTTCGGGCACAGATACGCAGTATTTT
TRBJ2-6	TRBV9	TRBD2	-	CASTEAASGGPGANVLTF	TGTGCCAGCACCGAGGCGGCTAGCGGGGGTCCTGGGGCCAACGTCCTGACTTTC
TRBJ2-1	TRBV6-2/TRBV6-3	TRBD2	once	CASSYSRLAGGEQFF	TGTGCCAGCAGTTACTCGAGGTTAGCGGGAGGGGAGCAGTTCTTC
TRBJ2-7	TRBV11-2	TRBD2	-	CAGSLGVLGRTSHGQYF	TGTGCCGGCAGCTTAGGGGTTCTCGGGAGGACCTCCCACGGGCAGTACTTC
TRBJ2-1	TRBV29-1	-	-	CNVSRLGNSYNEQFF	TGCAACGTTTCCCGACTAGGAAACTCCTACAATGAGCAGTTCTTC